The rows below give T cell receptor beta chains drawn from one sample of a study of radiation and T cells in renal cell carcinoma. Some clones are missing from TCRdb's copy, which holds only in-frame ones; the method was immunoSEQ multiplex PCR. Among 20,000 to 30,000 clones listed, roughly 80% were seen once. Sample: blood, taken from a patient whose treatment included radiotherapy and nephrectomy. These receptors originate from a man in his fifties or sixties with renal cell carcinoma. Both conserved end residues are part of each CDR3. D genes are given only for firm matches. Clone sizes are given selectively: once, few, many, or a class where the clone is expanded.

clone_size: -
d_call: TRBD2
v_call: TRBV5-6
j_call: TRBJ2-3
cdr3_length: 18
cdr3_nt: TGTGCCAGCAGCGGACTAAGCGGGAGGGCCGACTTCGCAGATACGCAGTATTTT
cdr3_aa: CASSGLSGRADFADTQYF

clone_size: once
d_call: -
v_call: TRBV9
j_call: TRBJ1-6
cdr3_length: 14
cdr3_nt: TGTGCCAGCAGCGTAGCGGAGGACCTTTCACCCCTCCACTTT
cdr3_aa: CASSVAEDLSPLHF

clone_size: -
d_call: TRBD2
v_call: TRBV27
j_call: TRBJ2-7
cdr3_length: 16
cdr3_nt: TGTGCCAGCAGTTTATTAGCGGGGGGGATATCCTACGAGCAGTACTTC
cdr3_aa: CASSLLAGGISYEQYF

clone_size: -
d_call: -
v_call: TRBV2
j_call: TRBJ2-5
cdr3_length: 13
cdr3_nt: TGTGCCAGCTCAATAATCTTTGGGGAGACCCAGTACTTC
cdr3_aa: CASSIIFGETQYF

clone_size: -
d_call: TRBD2
v_call: TRBV2
j_call: TRBJ2-5
cdr3_length: 13
cdr3_nt: TGTGCCAGCAGTGAAGTTCGCGGGGGGACCCAGTACTTC
cdr3_aa: CASSEVRGGTQYF

clone_size: -
d_call: TRBD2
v_call: TRBV7-9
j_call: TRBJ2-7
cdr3_length: 15
cdr3_nt: TGTGCCAGCAGCGTAGGGACTAGCGGGAGCTACGAGCAGTACTTC
cdr3_aa: CASSVGTSGSYEQYF

clone_size: once
d_call: -
v_call: TRBV6-5
j_call: TRBJ1-4
cdr3_length: 14
cdr3_nt: TGTGCCAGCAGTTCAGGGACTCCAAATGAAAAACTGTTTTTT
cdr3_aa: CASSSGTPNEKLFF

clone_size: once
d_call: -
v_call: TRBV27
j_call: TRBJ2-5
cdr3_length: 15
cdr3_nt: TGTGCCAGCAGTACGACTCGGACAGCTCAAGAGACCCAGTACTTC
cdr3_aa: CASSTTRTAQETQYF

clone_size: -
d_call: -
v_call: TRBV7-9
j_call: TRBJ1-2
cdr3_length: 13
cdr3_nt: TGTGCCAGCAGCGTTGCCGGGTCCTATGGCTACACCTTC
cdr3_aa: CASSVAGSYGYTF

clone_size: -
d_call: TRBD2
v_call: TRBV6-6
j_call: TRBJ2-7
cdr3_length: 16
cdr3_nt: TGTGCCAGCATCTCTAGTTGGCTAGCGGGAGCCAACGAGCAGTACTTC
cdr3_aa: CASISSWLAGANEQYF

clone_size: -
d_call: TRBD2
v_call: TRBV27
j_call: TRBJ2-7
cdr3_length: 12
cdr3_nt: TGTGCCAGTGGACTAGCGAGATACGAGCAGTACTTC
cdr3_aa: CASGLARYEQYF

clone_size: -
d_call: -
v_call: TRBV18
j_call: TRBJ2-1
cdr3_length: 13
cdr3_nt: TGTGCCAGCTCACCAACTAGCCTCAATGAGCAGTTCTTC
cdr3_aa: CASSPTSLNEQFF

clone_size: -
d_call: -
v_call: TRBV2
j_call: TRBJ2-5
cdr3_length: 12
cdr3_nt: TGTGCCAGCAGTACGACAGGTGGGGCCCAGTACTTC
cdr3_aa: CASSTTGGAQYF

clone_size: once
d_call: -
v_call: TRBV11-3
j_call: TRBJ1-1
cdr3_length: 14
cdr3_nt: TGTGCCAGCAGCTTGTCGGGATTGAACACTGAAGCTTTCTTT
cdr3_aa: CASSLSGLNTEAFF

clone_size: -
d_call: -
v_call: TRBV6-4
j_call: TRBJ2-2
cdr3_length: 15
cdr3_nt: TGTGCCAGCAGTGACCGGGCCGAGAACACCGGGGAGCTGTTTTTT
cdr3_aa: CASSDRAENTGELFF

clone_size: -
d_call: -
v_call: TRBV7-2
j_call: TRBJ2-5
cdr3_length: 16
cdr3_nt: TGTGCCAGCAGCTTCAACTTAGGGGGTTTTGGAGAGACCCAGTACTTC
cdr3_aa: CASSFNLGGFGETQYF

clone_size: -
d_call: -
v_call: TRBV6-5
j_call: TRBJ2-7
cdr3_length: 13
cdr3_nt: TGTGCCGCCCGGAGGGGGAAGACCTACGAGCAGTACTTC
cdr3_aa: CAARRGKTYEQYF

clone_size: -
d_call: TRBD2
v_call: TRBV5-6
j_call: TRBJ2-1
cdr3_length: 18
cdr3_nt: TGTGCCAGCAGCTACGGGACTAGCGGAGGGGGGGTCTACAATGAGCAGTTCTTC
cdr3_aa: CASSYGTSGGGVYNEQFF

clone_size: -
d_call: TRBD1
v_call: TRBV5-1
j_call: TRBJ1-1
cdr3_length: 12
cdr3_nt: TGCGCCAGCAGCTTGACAGGGGTTGAAGCTTTCTTT
cdr3_aa: CASSLTGVEAFF

clone_size: -
d_call: -
v_call: TRBV5-8
j_call: TRBJ2-7
cdr3_length: 13
cdr3_nt: TGTGCCAGCAGCTTCCAAACAGGGCGGAGGCAGTACTTC
cdr3_aa: CASSFQTGRRQYF

clone_size: -
d_call: TRBD2
v_call: TRBV19
j_call: TRBJ2-1
cdr3_length: 13
cdr3_nt: TGTGCCAGTTGGGAGCGGGAGGAAAGTGAGCAGTTCTTC
cdr3_aa: CASWEREESEQFF

clone_size: -
d_call: -
v_call: TRBV27
j_call: TRBJ2-2
cdr3_length: 16
cdr3_nt: TGTGCCAGCAGCCCGTCGACAGCTAGGAACACCGGGGAGCTGTTTTTT
cdr3_aa: CASSPSTARNTGELFF

clone_size: -
d_call: TRBD2
v_call: TRBV14
j_call: TRBJ2-3
cdr3_length: 18
cdr3_nt: TGTGCCAGCAGCCAAGATCTTGGTGAGGGAGGGATCACAGATACGCAGTATTTT
cdr3_aa: CASSQDLGEGGITDTQYF

clone_size: -
d_call: -
v_call: TRBV7-3
j_call: TRBJ2-5
cdr3_length: 13
cdr3_nt: TGTGCCAGCAGCTCCCATGGTGCTGAGACCCAGTACTTC
cdr3_aa: CASSSHGAETQYF

clone_size: -
d_call: TRBD2
v_call: TRBV29-1
j_call: TRBJ2-1
cdr3_length: 16
cdr3_nt: TGCAGCGTTGAAGGCATTAGCGGGAGGGCCTACAATGAGCAGTTCTTC
cdr3_aa: CSVEGISGRAYNEQFF

clone_size: -
d_call: -
v_call: TRBV7-2
j_call: TRBJ1-2
cdr3_length: 13
cdr3_nt: TGTGCCAGCAGCTTAAACAGGGACTATGGCTACACCTTC
cdr3_aa: CASSLNRDYGYTF

clone_size: few
d_call: TRBD2
v_call: TRBV13
j_call: TRBJ2-1
cdr3_length: 18
cdr3_nt: TGTGCCAGCAGCTTATATTTATGGACTAGCGGGAGGGCTGGGGAGCAGTTCTTC
cdr3_aa: CASSLYLWTSGRAGEQFF

clone_size: -
d_call: TRBD2
v_call: TRBV7-2
j_call: TRBJ2-1
cdr3_length: 19
cdr3_nt: TGTGCCAGCAGCTTAGCGCCGGGGCTAGCGGGAGGACCCCCCAATGAGCAGTTCTTC
cdr3_aa: CASSLAPGLAGGPPNEQFF

clone_size: -
d_call: TRBD1
v_call: TRBV9
j_call: TRBJ1-1
cdr3_length: 13
cdr3_nt: TGTGCCAGCGCAAGAGACAGGGGAACTGAAGCTTTCTTT
cdr3_aa: CASARDRGTEAFF

clone_size: -
d_call: -
v_call: TRBV7-8
j_call: TRBJ2-7
cdr3_length: 13
cdr3_nt: TGTGCCAGCAGCCTTTCGGAGGCCTACGAGCAGTACTTC
cdr3_aa: CASSLSEAYEQYF

clone_size: -
d_call: TRBD1
v_call: TRBV19
j_call: TRBJ1-2
cdr3_length: 13
cdr3_nt: TGTGCCAGTAAGGTCCGGGACAGGGATGGCTACACCTTC
cdr3_aa: CASKVRDRDGYTF

clone_size: once
d_call: -
v_call: TRBV5-1
j_call: TRBJ1-1
cdr3_length: 14
cdr3_nt: TGCGCCAGCAGCTCCCGGGAGGGGGACACTGAAGCTTTCTTT
cdr3_aa: CASSSREGDTEAFF

clone_size: -
d_call: TRBD1
v_call: TRBV7-2
j_call: TRBJ1-2
cdr3_length: 15
cdr3_nt: TGTGCCAGCAGCCCCTCCGGACAGGGGGGCTATGGCTACACCTTC
cdr3_aa: CASSPSGQGGYGYTF

clone_size: -
d_call: -
v_call: TRBV7-6
j_call: TRBJ1-1
cdr3_length: 13
cdr3_nt: TGTGCCAGCAGCTTATCACAACGCACTGAAGCTTTCTTT
cdr3_aa: CASSLSQRTEAFF

clone_size: -
d_call: TRBD1
v_call: TRBV7-9
j_call: TRBJ2-7
cdr3_length: 15
cdr3_nt: TGTGCCAGCAGCTCATACGACAGGGGGCAATACGAGCAGTACTTC
cdr3_aa: CASSSYDRGQYEQYF

clone_size: -
d_call: -
v_call: TRBV5-1
j_call: TRBJ2-3
cdr3_length: 16
cdr3_nt: TGCGCCAGCAGCTTCCGCGTGAGGGGGAGAACAGATACGCAGTATTTT
cdr3_aa: CASSFRVRGRTDTQYF

clone_size: -
d_call: -
v_call: TRBV12-5
j_call: TRBJ2-1
cdr3_length: 9
cdr3_nt: TGTGCTAGTGGTTCCCGGAGACTCTTC
cdr3_aa: CASGSRRLF

clone_size: -
d_call: -
v_call: TRBV7-2
j_call: TRBJ2-7
cdr3_length: 14
cdr3_nt: TGTGCCAGCAGCTTAGGTGGCGGTCATGACGAGCAGTACTTC
cdr3_aa: CASSLGGGHDEQYF

clone_size: -
d_call: -
v_call: TRBV9
j_call: TRBJ1-1
cdr3_length: 14
cdr3_nt: TGTGCCAGCAGTTCCATCCTGGGGCACACTGAAGCTTTCTTT
cdr3_aa: CASSSILGHTEAFF

clone_size: -
d_call: -
v_call: TRBV4-1
j_call: TRBJ2-3
cdr3_length: 15
cdr3_nt: TGCGCCAGCAGCCAAGTGGGGCTTCTCACAGATACGCAGTATTTT
cdr3_aa: CASSQVGLLTDTQYF

clone_size: -
d_call: -
v_call: TRBV7-2
j_call: TRBJ2-1
cdr3_length: 14
cdr3_nt: TGTGCCAGCGCAAGGAGAGACTTCCGAGTGGAGCAGTTCTTC
cdr3_aa: CASARRDFRVEQFF

clone_size: once
d_call: -
v_call: TRBV30
j_call: TRBJ2-2
cdr3_length: 14
cdr3_nt: TGTGCCTGGAGTCGGAATGCCCGACTCGGGGAGCTGTTTTTT
cdr3_aa: CAWSRNARLGELFF

clone_size: few
d_call: TRBD1
v_call: TRBV28
j_call: TRBJ2-1
cdr3_length: 15
cdr3_nt: TGTGCCAGCCAACACCCGGGACAGGGTAGAAATGAGCAGTTCTTC
cdr3_aa: CASQHPGQGRNEQFF

clone_size: -
d_call: -
v_call: TRBV5-1
j_call: TRBJ1-2
cdr3_length: 13
cdr3_nt: TGCGCCAGCAGCTTGGCCAGTGGCGACGGCTACACCTTC
cdr3_aa: CASSLASGDGYTF

clone_size: -
d_call: -
v_call: TRBV7-9
j_call: TRBJ2-7
cdr3_length: 12
cdr3_nt: TGTGCCAGCAGGAGGGACGGCTACGAGCAGTACTTC
cdr3_aa: CASRRDGYEQYF

clone_size: -
d_call: TRBD1
v_call: TRBV5-1
j_call: TRBJ1-1
cdr3_length: 17
cdr3_nt: TGCGCCAGCAGCCTGGGGGGGACAGGCCCCACTAACACTGAAGCTTTCTTT
cdr3_aa: CASSLGGTGPTNTEAFF

clone_size: -
d_call: -
v_call: TRBV11-2
j_call: TRBJ1-4
cdr3_length: 14
cdr3_nt: TGTGCCAGCAGCTTAGGGGGGGCGGGTGAAAAACTGTTTTTT
cdr3_aa: CASSLGGAGEKLFF

clone_size: -
d_call: TRBD2
v_call: TRBV18
j_call: TRBJ2-3
cdr3_length: 14
cdr3_nt: TGTGCCAGCGCAAGCGGGAGTGGCGGAGATACGCAGTATTTT
cdr3_aa: CASASGSGGDTQYF

clone_size: -
d_call: -
v_call: TRBV18
j_call: TRBJ1-5
cdr3_length: 17
cdr3_nt: TGTGCCAGCTCACCACGGAGGCCAGGGGAAAGCAATCAGCCCCAGCATTTT
cdr3_aa: CASSPRRPGESNQPQHF

clone_size: -
d_call: -
v_call: TRBV12-5
j_call: TRBJ2-5
cdr3_length: 15
cdr3_nt: TGTGCTAGTGGTTTTTCCCACTCGGGTAGGGAGACCCAGTACTTC
cdr3_aa: CASGFSHSGRETQYF

clone_size: -
d_call: -
v_call: TRBV5-1
j_call: TRBJ1-4
cdr3_length: 14
cdr3_nt: TGCGCCAGCAGCTGGGGGGGAAGGATGGAAAAACTGTTTTTT
cdr3_aa: CASSWGGRMEKLFF

clone_size: -
d_call: TRBD1
v_call: TRBV5-1
j_call: TRBJ1-2
cdr3_length: 14
cdr3_nt: TGCGCCAGCAGCCCAGGACAGGGAGGTTATGGCTACACCTTC
cdr3_aa: CASSPGQGGYGYTF

clone_size: -
d_call: -
v_call: TRBV4-1
j_call: TRBJ2-1
cdr3_length: 14
cdr3_nt: TGCGCCAGCAGCCAAGAGGGTAGCTACGATGAGCAGTTCTTC
cdr3_aa: CASSQEGSYDEQFF

clone_size: -
d_call: -
v_call: TRBV27
j_call: TRBJ1-2
cdr3_length: 12
cdr3_nt: TGTGCCAGCAGTTTATTGGGGCAAATCCCCACCTTC
cdr3_aa: CASSLLGQIPTF

clone_size: -
d_call: TRBD1
v_call: TRBV5-1
j_call: TRBJ2-1
cdr3_length: 17
cdr3_nt: TGCGCCAGCAGCTTGGACCCGGGACAGGGGAGCAACAATGAGCAGTTCTTC
cdr3_aa: CASSLDPGQGSNNEQFF

clone_size: -
d_call: TRBD1
v_call: TRBV25-1
j_call: TRBJ1-3
cdr3_length: 16
cdr3_nt: TGTGCCAGCAGTCAGCAGGGGGCGCAATCCGGAAACACCATATATTTT
cdr3_aa: CASSQQGAQSGNTIYF

clone_size: -
d_call: TRBD1
v_call: TRBV30
j_call: TRBJ1-2
cdr3_length: 14
cdr3_nt: TGTGCCTGGGGAGGGGACAGAGCTTTCTATGGCTACACCTTC
cdr3_aa: CAWGGDRAFYGYTF